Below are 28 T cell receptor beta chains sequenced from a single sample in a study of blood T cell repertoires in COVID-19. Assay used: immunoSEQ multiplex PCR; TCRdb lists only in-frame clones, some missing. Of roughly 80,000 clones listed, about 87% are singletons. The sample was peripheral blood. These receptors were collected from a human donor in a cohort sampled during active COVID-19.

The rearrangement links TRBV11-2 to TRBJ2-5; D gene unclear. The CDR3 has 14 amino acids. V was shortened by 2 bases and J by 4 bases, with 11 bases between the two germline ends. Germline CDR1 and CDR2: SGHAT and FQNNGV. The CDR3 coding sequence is TGTGCCAGCAGCTTAAACCCTACGGGAGAGACCCAGTACTTC. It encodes CASSLNPTGETQYF. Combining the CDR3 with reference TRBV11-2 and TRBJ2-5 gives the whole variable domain EAGVAQSPRYKIIEKRQSVAFWCNPISGHATLYWYQQILGQGPKLLIQFQNNGVVDDSQLPKDRFSAERLKGVDSTLKIQPAKLEDSAVYLCASSLNPTGETQYFGPGTRLLVL.

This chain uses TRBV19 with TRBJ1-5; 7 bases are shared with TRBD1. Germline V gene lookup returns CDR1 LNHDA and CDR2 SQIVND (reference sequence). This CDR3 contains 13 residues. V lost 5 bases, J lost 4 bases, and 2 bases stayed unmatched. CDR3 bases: TGTGCCAGTAGTGGACAGGAAAATCAGCCCCAGCATTTT. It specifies CASSGQENQPQHF. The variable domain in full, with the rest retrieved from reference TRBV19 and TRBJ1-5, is DGGITQSPKYLFRKEGQNVTLSCEQNLNHDAMYWYRQDPGQGLRLIYYSQIVNDFQKGDIAEGYSVSREKKESFPLTVTSAQKNPTAFYLCASSGQENQPQHFGDGTRLSIL.

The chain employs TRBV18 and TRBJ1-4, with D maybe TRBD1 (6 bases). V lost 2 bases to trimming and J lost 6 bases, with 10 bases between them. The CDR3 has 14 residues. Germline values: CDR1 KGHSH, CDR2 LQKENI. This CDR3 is CASSPEQGYEKLFF. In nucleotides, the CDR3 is TGTGCCAGCTCACCAGAACAGGGATATGAAAAACTGTTTTTT.

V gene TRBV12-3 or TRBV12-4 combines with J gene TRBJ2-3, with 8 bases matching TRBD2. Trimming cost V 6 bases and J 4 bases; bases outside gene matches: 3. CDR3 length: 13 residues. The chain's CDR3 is CASSRAGADTQYF. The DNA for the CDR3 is TGTGCCAGCAGCAGAGCGGGAGCAGATACGCAGTATTTT.

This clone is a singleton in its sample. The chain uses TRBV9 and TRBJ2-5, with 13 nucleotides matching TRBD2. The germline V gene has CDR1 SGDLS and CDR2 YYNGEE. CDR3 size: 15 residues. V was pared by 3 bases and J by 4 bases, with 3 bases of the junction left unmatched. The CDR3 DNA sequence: TGTGCCAGCAGCGGGACTAGCGGGGGCCTAGAGACCCAGTACTTC. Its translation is CASSGTSGGLETQYF.

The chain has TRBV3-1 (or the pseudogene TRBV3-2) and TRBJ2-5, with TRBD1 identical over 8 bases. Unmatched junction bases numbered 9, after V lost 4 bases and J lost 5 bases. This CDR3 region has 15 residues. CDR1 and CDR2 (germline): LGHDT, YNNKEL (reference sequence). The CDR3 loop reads CASSPRIRGLETQYF. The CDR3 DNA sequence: TGTGCCAGCAGCCCCCGAATCAGGGGGCTGGAGACCCAGTACTTC.

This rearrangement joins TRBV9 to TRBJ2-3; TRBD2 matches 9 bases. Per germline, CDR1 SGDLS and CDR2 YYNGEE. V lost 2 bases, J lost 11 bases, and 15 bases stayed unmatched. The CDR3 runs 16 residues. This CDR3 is CASSVTAAGGLSGQYF. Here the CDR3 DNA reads TGTGCCAGCAGCGTCACAGCAGCGGGGGGTTTATCTGGGCAGTATTTT.

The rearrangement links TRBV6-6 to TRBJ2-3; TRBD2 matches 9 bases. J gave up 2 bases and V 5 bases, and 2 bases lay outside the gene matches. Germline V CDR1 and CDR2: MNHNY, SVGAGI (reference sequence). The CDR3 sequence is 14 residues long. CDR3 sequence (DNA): TGTGCCAGCAGTCTAGCGGGGAACACAGATACGCAGTATTTT. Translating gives CASSLAGNTDTQYF.

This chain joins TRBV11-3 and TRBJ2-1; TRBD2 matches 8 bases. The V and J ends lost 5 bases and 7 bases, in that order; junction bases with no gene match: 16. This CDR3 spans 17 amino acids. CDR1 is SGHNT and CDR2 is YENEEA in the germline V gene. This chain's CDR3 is CASSRQRAGTRANEQFF. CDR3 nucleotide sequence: TGTGCCAGCAGCCGACAAAGAGCCGGGACTAGGGCGAATGAGCAGTTCTTC.

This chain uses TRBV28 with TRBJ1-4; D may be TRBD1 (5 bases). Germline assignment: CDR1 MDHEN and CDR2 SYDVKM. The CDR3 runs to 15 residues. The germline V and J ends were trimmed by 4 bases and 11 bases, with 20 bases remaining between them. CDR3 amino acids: CASSSGGTGIEKLFF. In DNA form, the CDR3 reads TGTGCCAGCAGTTCTGGGGGGACCGGTATAGAGAAACTGTTTTTT.

CDR3 sequence reads: CASRPAGGRETQYF. CDR3 nucleotide sequence: TGCGCCAGCAGGCCGGCGGGGGGCCGGGAGACCCAGTACTTC. This chain connects TRBV5-1 to TRBJ2-5; 8 bases are shared with TRBD2. After removal of 5 bases from V and 5 bases from J, the junction contained 8 bases not matched to a gene. Germline V gene data show CDR1 as SGHRS and CDR2 as YFSETQ. CDR3 length: 14 residues.

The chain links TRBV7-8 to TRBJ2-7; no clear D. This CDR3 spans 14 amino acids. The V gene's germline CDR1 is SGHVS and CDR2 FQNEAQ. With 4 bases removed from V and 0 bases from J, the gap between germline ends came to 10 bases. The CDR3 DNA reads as TGTGCCAGCAGCTCCTCGAAGAGCTCCTACGAGCAGTACTTC. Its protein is CASSSSKSSYEQYF.

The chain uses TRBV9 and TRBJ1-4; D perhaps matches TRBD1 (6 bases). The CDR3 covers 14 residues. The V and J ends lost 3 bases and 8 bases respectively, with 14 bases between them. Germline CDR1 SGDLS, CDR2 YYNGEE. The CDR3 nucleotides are TGTGCCAGCAGCGCGGACAGCCGGTCGGAAAAACTGTTTTTT. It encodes CASSADSRSEKLFF.

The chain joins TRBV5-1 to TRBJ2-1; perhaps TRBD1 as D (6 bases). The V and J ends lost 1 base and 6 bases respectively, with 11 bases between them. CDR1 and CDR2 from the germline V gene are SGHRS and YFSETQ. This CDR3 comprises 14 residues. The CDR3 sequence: CASSLKDRTNEQFF. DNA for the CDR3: TGCGCCAGCAGCTTGAAGGACAGAACCAATGAGCAGTTCTTC.

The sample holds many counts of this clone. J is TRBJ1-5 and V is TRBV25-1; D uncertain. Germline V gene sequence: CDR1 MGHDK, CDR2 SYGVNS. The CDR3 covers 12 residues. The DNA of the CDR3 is TGTGGACACCCTGGAAGAGATCAGCCCCAGCATTTT. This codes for CGHPGRDQPQHF.

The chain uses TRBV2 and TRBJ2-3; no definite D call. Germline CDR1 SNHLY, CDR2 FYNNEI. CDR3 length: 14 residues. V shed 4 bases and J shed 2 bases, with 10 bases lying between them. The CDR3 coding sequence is TGTGCCAGCAGTGTTTTAGCTCACACAGATACGCAGTATTTT. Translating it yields CASSVLAHTDTQYF.

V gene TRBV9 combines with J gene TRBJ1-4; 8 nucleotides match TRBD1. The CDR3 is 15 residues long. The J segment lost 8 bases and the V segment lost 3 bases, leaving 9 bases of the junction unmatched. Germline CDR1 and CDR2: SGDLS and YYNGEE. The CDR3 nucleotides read TGTGCCAGCAGCGCTAACAGGGGGATCGGCGAAAAACTGTTTTTT. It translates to CASSANRGIGEKLFF.

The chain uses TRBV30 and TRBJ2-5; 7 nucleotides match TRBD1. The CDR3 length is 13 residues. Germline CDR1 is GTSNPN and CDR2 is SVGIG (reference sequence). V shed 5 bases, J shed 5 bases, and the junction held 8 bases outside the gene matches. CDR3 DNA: TGTGCCTGGTCGACAGGGTCCGGGGAGACCCAGTACTTC. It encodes CAWSTGSGETQYF.

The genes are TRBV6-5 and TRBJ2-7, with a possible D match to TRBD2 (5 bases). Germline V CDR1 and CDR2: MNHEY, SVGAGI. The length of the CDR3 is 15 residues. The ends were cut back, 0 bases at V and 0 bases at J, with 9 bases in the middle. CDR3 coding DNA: TGTGCCAGCAGTTACTCGCGAGGGTTCTCCTACGAGCAGTACTTC. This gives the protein CASSYSRGFSYEQYF.

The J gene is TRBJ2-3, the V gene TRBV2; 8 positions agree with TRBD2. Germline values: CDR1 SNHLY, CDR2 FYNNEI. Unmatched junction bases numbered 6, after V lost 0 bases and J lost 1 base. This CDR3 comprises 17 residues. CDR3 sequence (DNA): TGTGCCAGCAGTGAAGCGCGGGGGGTTGGCGGCACAGATACGCAGTATTTT. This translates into CASSEARGVGGTDTQYF.

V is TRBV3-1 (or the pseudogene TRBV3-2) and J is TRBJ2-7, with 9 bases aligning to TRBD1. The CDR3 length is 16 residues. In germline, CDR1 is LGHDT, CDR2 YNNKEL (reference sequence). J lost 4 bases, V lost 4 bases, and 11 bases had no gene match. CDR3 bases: TGTGCCAGCAGCCCCCCCGGGGGACAGGGAATTTACGAGCAGTACTTC. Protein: CASSPPGGQGIYEQYF.

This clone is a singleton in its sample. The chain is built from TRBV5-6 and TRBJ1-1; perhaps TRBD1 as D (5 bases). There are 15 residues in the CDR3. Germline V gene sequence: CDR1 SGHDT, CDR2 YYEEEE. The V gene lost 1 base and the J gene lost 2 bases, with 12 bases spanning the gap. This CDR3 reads CASSLLSGANTEAFF. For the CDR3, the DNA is TGTGCCAGCAGCTTGTTAAGCGGGGCAAACACTGAAGCTTTCTTT.

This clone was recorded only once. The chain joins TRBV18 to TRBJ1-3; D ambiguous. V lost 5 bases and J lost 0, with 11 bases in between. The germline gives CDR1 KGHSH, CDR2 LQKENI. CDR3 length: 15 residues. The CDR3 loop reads CASSKEVRSGNTIYF. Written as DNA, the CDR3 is TGTGCCAGCTCAAAAGAGGTTCGCTCTGGAAACACCATATATTTT.

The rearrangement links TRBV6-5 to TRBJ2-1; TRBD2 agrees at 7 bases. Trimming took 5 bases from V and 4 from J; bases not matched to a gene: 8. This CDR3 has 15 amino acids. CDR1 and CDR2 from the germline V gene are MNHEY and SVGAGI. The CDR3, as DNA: TGTGCCAGCAGTAAATCTAGCGGCTATTACAATGAGCAGTTCTTC. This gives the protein CASSKSSGYYNEQFF.

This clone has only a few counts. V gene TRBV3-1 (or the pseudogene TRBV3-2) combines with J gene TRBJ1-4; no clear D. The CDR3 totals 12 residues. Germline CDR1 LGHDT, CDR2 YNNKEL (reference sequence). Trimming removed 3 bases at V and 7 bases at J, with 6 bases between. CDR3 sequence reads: CASSQGSEKLFF. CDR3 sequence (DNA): TGTGCCAGCAGCCAGGGGAGTGAAAAACTGTTTTTT.

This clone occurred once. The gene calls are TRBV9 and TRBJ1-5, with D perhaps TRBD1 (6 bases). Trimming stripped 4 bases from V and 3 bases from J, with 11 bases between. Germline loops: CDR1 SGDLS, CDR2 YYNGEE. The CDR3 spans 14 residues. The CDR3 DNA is TGTGCCAGCAGCCCTTCAGGGGTCAATCAGCCCCAGCATTTT. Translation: CASSPSGVNQPQHF.

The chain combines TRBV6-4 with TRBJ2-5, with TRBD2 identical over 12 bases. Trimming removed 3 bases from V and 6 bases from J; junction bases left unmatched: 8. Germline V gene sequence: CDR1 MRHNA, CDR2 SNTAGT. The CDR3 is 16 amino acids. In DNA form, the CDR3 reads TGTGCCAGCAGTGAATCTAGACTAGCGGGAGAAAAGACCCAGTACTTC. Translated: CASSESRLAGEKTQYF.

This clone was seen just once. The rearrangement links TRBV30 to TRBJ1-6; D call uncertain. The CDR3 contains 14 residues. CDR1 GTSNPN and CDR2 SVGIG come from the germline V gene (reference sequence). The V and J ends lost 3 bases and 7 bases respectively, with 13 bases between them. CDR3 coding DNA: TGTGCCTGGAGCCTGGCAGAACTAAATTCACCCCTCCACTTT. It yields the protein CAWSLAELNSPLHF.